This entry describes one T cell receptor beta chain. This record comes from a study of blood T cell repertoires in COVID-19. Overall study context: The origin of the acute and convalescent COVID-19 samples was the United States, Italy and Spain.

Per germline, CDR1 KGHSH and CDR2 LQKENI. The CDR3 consists of 15 residues. The V end was cut by 2 bases, the J end by 2 bases, with 12 bases between. TCRdb's copy holds only in-frame clones and misses some; the assay was immunoSEQ multiplex PCR. Here the sample spans some 270,000 clones, more than 75% being singletons. The material sequenced was PBMCs or T cells enriched from blood (not recorded which). The TCR comes from a woman aged 45-59 years who had been exposed to COVID-19. The genes are TRBV18 and TRBJ1-2; D is perhaps TRBD1 (6 bases). CDR3 DNA sequence: TGTGCCAGCTCACCATTGAGGGACATGAACTATGGCTACACCTTC. It translates to CASSPLRDMNYGYTF.